The next 29 T cell receptor beta chains were all read from a single sample in a study of identical twins. MiXCR, applied by TCRdb to the 5' RACE reads, yields one record per CDR3 protein. The sample has around 100,000 distinct CDR3 sequences, under 6.5% seen once. Sample: memory T cells sorted from blood. The receptors were sampled from a woman in her 50s in good health.

V usage is TRBV20-1 and J usage is TRBJ2-3; 9 positions match TRBD1. V gave up 3 bases and J gave up 5 bases; unmatched junction bases: 12. The germline CDR1 and CDR2 sequences are DFQATT and SNEGSKA (reference sequence). The CDR3 extends over 16 amino acids. The CDR3 region is CSASPLLNRGQDTQYF. The CDR3 DNA reads as TGCAGTGCTAGTCCTCTACTTAACAGGGGGCAAGATACGCAGTATTTT.

V usage is TRBV20-1 and J usage is TRBJ2-7, with D uncertain. This CDR3 is built from 14 residues. V was shortened by 5 bases and J by 0 bases, with 14 bases between the two germline ends. Germline loops: CDR1 DFQATT, CDR2 SNEGSKA (reference sequence). CDR3 nucleotide sequence: TGCAGTGCTGGCGGACGGTCGAGCTCCTACGAGCAGTACTTC. This encodes CSAGGRSSSYEQYF.

The sample holds many counts of this clonotype. The chain joins TRBV7-2 to TRBJ2-1, with 7 positions matching TRBD2. The CDR3 totals 15 residues. CDR1 and CDR2 from the germline V gene are SGHTA and FQGNSA. V was pared by 1 base and J by 4 bases, with 4 bases of the junction left unmatched. The CDR3 nucleotides read TGTGCCAGCAGCTTAGTGCAGCGGGATTACAATGAGCAGTTCTTC. Residues: CASSLVQRDYNEQFF.

In its sample, this clonotype was seen many times. This chain connects TRBV20-1 to TRBJ1-4; D is unclear. V lost 4 bases, J lost 0 bases, and 3 bases lay in between. Germline-derived CDR1 and CDR2 are DFQATT and SNEGSKA (reference sequence). The CDR3 runs 12 residues. For the CDR3, the DNA is TGCAGTGCTATTGCAACTAATGAAAAACTGTTTTTT. Its translation is CSAIATNEKLFF.

The chain uses TRBV20-1 and TRBJ2-7; D is ambiguous. V lost 7 bases and J 0 bases, leaving 13 bases between the germline ends. There are 13 residues in the CDR3. Germline CDR1 is DFQATT and CDR2 is SNEGSKA (reference sequence). The CDR3 here is CSGTVFTSYEQYV. The CDR3 region has the DNA TGCAGTGGTACAGTCTTCACCTCCTACGAGCAGTACGTC.

V gene TRBV7-8 combines with J gene TRBJ2-7; possibly TRBD1 or TRBD2 for D (5 bases each). The CDR3 is 13 residues long. CDR1 and CDR2 (germline): SGHVS, FQNEAQ. V lost 5 bases and J 5 bases, leaving 13 bases between the germline ends. Here the CDR3 DNA reads TGTGCCAGCAGCGCCAGTTGGGACCACGAGCAGTACTTC. Amino acids: CASSASWDHEQYF.

This clonotype was recorded many times. This chain connects TRBV19 to TRBJ1-1; TRBD1 is a possible D gene (5 bases). The CDR3 is 15 residues long. Trimming removed 10 bases at V and 3 bases at J, with 21 bases between. CDR1 LNHDA and CDR2 SQIVND come from the germline V gene (reference sequence). The CDR3 reads CATSLIRGRYTEAFF. DNA of the CDR3: TGTGCCACCTCCCTTATACGGGGACGGTACACTGAAGCTTTCTTT.

The chain's CDR3 is CASSPPHYTVDVADTQYF. The CDR3 coding sequence is TGTGCCAGCAGTCCCCCCCATTACACGGTCGATGTGGCAGATACGCAGTATTTT. The chain is built from TRBV28 and TRBJ2-3; D gene uncertain. Germline V gives CDR1 MDHEN, CDR2 SYDVKM. Trimming cost V 5 bases and J 4 bases, with 25 bases left between them. The CDR3 length is 18 residues.

This clonotype was found many times. The chain couples TRBV5-1 to TRBJ2-1; 9 bases are a match to TRBD1. Per the germline V gene, CDR1 is SGHRS and CDR2 is YFSETQ. This CDR3 has 18 residues. V shed 0 bases, J shed 9 bases, and the junction held 16 bases outside the gene matches. The chain's CDR3 is CASSLAPSIQGANGEQFF. In nucleotides, the CDR3 is TGCGCCAGCAGCTTGGCCCCAAGTATACAGGGGGCTAATGGTGAGCAGTTCTTC. The entire variable domain, with the rest obtained from reference TRBV5-1 and TRBJ2-1, is as follows: KAGVTQTPRYLIKTRGQQVTLSCSPISGHRSVSWYQQTPGQGLQFLFEYFSETQRNKGNFPGRFSGRQFSNSRSEMNVSTLELGDSALYLCASSLAPSIQGANGEQFFGPGTRLTVL.

CDR3 in amino acids: CSGVYTSTDTQYF. As DNA, the CDR3 is TGCAGTGGGGTTTATACTAGCACAGATACGCAGTATTTT. This chain joins TRBV20-1 and TRBJ2-3, with D unclear. V was shortened by 7 bases and J by 0 bases, with 11 bases between the two germline ends. Germline V gene lookup returns CDR1 DFQATT and CDR2 SNEGSKA (reference sequence). The CDR3 runs 13 residues.

This clonotype showed up many times. The J gene is TRBJ2-7, the V gene TRBV12-3 or TRBV12-4; maybe TRBD1 (6 bases). V lost 3 bases, J lost 5 bases, and 8 bases lay in between. The length of the CDR3 is 12 residues. The CDR3 nucleotides read TGTGCCAGCAGTTTGGCAGGGGACGAGCAGTACTTC. This encodes CASSLAGDEQYF.

This clonotype has ten or more counts. The chain has TRBV20-1 and TRBJ1-2; 8 bases map to TRBD1. V lost 2 bases, J lost 6 bases, and 5 bases stayed unmatched. Per the germline V gene, CDR1 is DFQATT and CDR2 is SNEGSKA (reference sequence). This CDR3 has 13 amino acids. CDR3 loop: CSARRTGTDGYTF. The CDR3 coding sequence is TGCAGTGCTAGAAGGACAGGGACCGATGGCTACACCTTC.

Only a few counts were recorded for this clonotype. The chain has TRBV18 and TRBJ2-5; D is unclear. The germline V gene encodes CDR1 KGHSH and CDR2 LQKENI. V lost 5 bases and J lost 2, with 9 bases in between. This CDR3 has 13 amino acids. CDR3 sequence reads: CASSGSAQETQYF. CDR3 nucleotide sequence: TGTGCCAGCTCAGGGTCTGCTCAAGAGACCCAGTACTTC. Full variable domain (remainder filled in from reference TRBV18 and TRBJ2-5): NAGVMQNPRHLVRRRGQEARLRCSPMKGHSHVYWYRQLPEEGLKFMVYLQKENIIDESGMPKERFSAEFPKEGPSILRIQQVVRGDSAAYFCASSGSAQETQYFGPGTRLLVL.

The table lists this clonotype with a few counts. This rearrangement joins TRBV18 to TRBJ2-1; TRBD2 is a possible D gene (5 bases). V was pared by 1 base and J by 6 bases, with 16 bases between. Germline V gene sequence: CDR1 KGHSH, CDR2 LQKENI. This CDR3 has 16 amino acids. In DNA form, the CDR3 reads TGTGCCAGCTCACCACGACTTCGTGGAGGAGGCAATGAGCAGTTCTTC. It yields the protein CASSPRLRGGGNEQFF.

The chain joins TRBV25-1 to TRBJ2-4; D possibly matches TRBD1 or TRBD2 (5 bases each). The CDR3 has 16 amino acids. V lost 4 bases to trimming and J lost 3 bases, with 16 bases between them. The germline CDR1 and CDR2 sequences are MGHDK and SYGVNS. The CDR3 DNA follows: TGTGCCAGCAGTGGCCCCGGGGCGCTGGTCAAAAACATTCAGTACTTC. This translates into CASSGPGALVKNIQYF.

There are many counts of this clonotype. The chain carries TRBV24-1 and TRBJ2-2; no clear D. Germline V gives CDR1 KGHDR, CDR2 SFDVKD. The CDR3 is made up of 14 amino acids. Between the trimmed V and J ends, which lost 8 bases and 0 bases, there was a span of 9 bases. The CDR3 coding sequence is TGTGCCACCAAAAGCGAGACGAACACCGGGGAGCTGTTTTTT. Translating it yields CATKSETNTGELFF.

This clonotype was found many times. V usage is TRBV20-1 and J usage is TRBJ2-3; 14 positions agree with TRBD2. This CDR3 contains 16 residues. Germline assignment: CDR1 DFQATT and CDR2 SNEGSKA (reference sequence). The V gene end was trimmed by 5 bases and the J gene end by 6 bases; junction bases not matched to a gene: 10. The CDR3 region has the DNA TGCAGTGCTTTACGGACTAGCGGGAGGCCAGTTGATACGCAGTATTTT. Translated, it gives CSALRTSGRPVDTQYF.

This clonotype was found many times. The V call is TRBV7-2, the J call TRBJ1-3; D is undetermined. Between the trimmed V and J ends, which lost 5 bases and 3 bases, there was a span of 8 bases. The CDR3 consists of 13 residues. Per germline, CDR1 SGHTA and CDR2 FQGNSA. CDR3 amino acids: CASSVLLGNTIYF. The CDR3, as DNA: TGTGCCAGCAGCGTCCTTCTTGGAAACACCATATATTTT.

This clonotype came up many times. The chain couples TRBV20-1 to TRBJ1-2; 7 nucleotides agree with TRBD1. J was trimmed by 8 bases and V by 3 bases; bases with no gene match: 6. Germline loops: CDR1 DFQATT, CDR2 SNEGSKA (reference sequence). The CDR3 is 12 amino acids. CDR3 region: CSASQDRTGYTF. In nucleotides, the CDR3 is TGCAGTGCTAGTCAGGACAGGACCGGCTACACCTTC.

This clonotype was picked up many times. J is TRBJ2-1 and V is TRBV5-1; D remains ambiguous. V lost 0 bases, J lost 9 bases, and 16 bases lay in between. The CDR3 runs to 15 residues. In germline, CDR1 is SGHRS, CDR2 YFSETQ. The CDR3 here is CASSLVEVWSSEQFF. CDR3 DNA: TGCGCCAGCAGCTTGGTAGAGGTATGGTCTTCTGAGCAGTTCTTC.

This clonotype has ten or more counts. The chain employs TRBV5-1 and TRBJ2-3; 8 bases align to TRBD1. This CDR3 is 14 amino acids long. CDR1 is SGHRS and CDR2 is YFSETQ in the germline V gene. V lost 4 bases, J lost 4 bases, and 5 bases stayed unmatched. CDR3: CASSAGQEADTQYF. The CDR3 DNA follows: TGCGCCAGCAGCGCGGGACAGGAGGCAGATACGCAGTATTTT.

Only one count was recorded for this clonotype. J is TRBJ2-5 and V is TRBV2, with D possibly being TRBD2 (5 bases). Looked up from germline, CDR1 is SNHLY and CDR2 is FYNNEI. The CDR3 covers 12 residues. V was clipped by 6 bases and J by 2 bases, with 7 bases between them. The CDR3 region has the DNA TGTGCCAGCAGCGGCGGGCAAGAGACCCAGTACTTC. Its translation: CASSGGQETQYF.

In this sample, this clonotype turned up a few times. This chain uses TRBV19 with TRBJ2-3, with D perhaps TRBD2 (6 bases). Trimming pared 9 bases from V and 2 bases from J, leaving 18 bases between. The CDR3 covers 15 residues. The V gene's germline CDR1 is LNHDA and CDR2 SQIVND (reference sequence). In DNA, the CDR3 is TGTGCCAGGGAACTGGAGGGGACCATCACAGATACGCAGTATTTT. Its translation is CARELEGTITDTQYF.

This clonotype was seen ten or more times. The genes are TRBV6-5 and TRBJ1-1; D gene unclear. The V and J ends lost 2 bases and 8 bases respectively, with 6 bases between them. The CDR3 has 11 amino acids. The germline gives CDR1 MNHEY, CDR2 SVGAGI. DNA of the CDR3: TGTGCCAGCAGTTACAAGAGAGAAGCTTTCTTT. Its protein is CASSYKREAFF.

This chain links TRBV5-6 with TRBJ1-1; no clear D gene. Germline V gene lookup returns CDR1 SGHDT and CDR2 YYEEEE. V lost 3 bases and J 1 base, leaving 10 bases between the germline ends. The CDR3 extends over 14 amino acids. CDR3 region: CASSYWVRNTEAFF. The DNA of the CDR3 is TGTGCCAGCAGCTACTGGGTTAGGAACACTGAAGCTTTCTTT.

This clonotype appeared a few times. CDR3 DNA: TGTGCCAGCTCACCCGGACCTTTTGATACGCAGTATTTT. Translating gives CASSPGPFDTQYF. The chain carries TRBV18 and TRBJ2-3; D gene unclear. CDR1 and CDR2 from the germline V gene are KGHSH and LQKENI. The CDR3 is 13 amino acids. V lost 3 bases, J lost 6 bases, and 10 bases lay in between.

About this clonotype: It may be a read error: a sequence one base away is much more abundant. The rearrangement uses TRBV20-1 and TRBJ1-1; D gene unclear. CDR1 DFQATT and CDR2 SNEGSKA come from the germline V gene (reference sequence). The CDR3 length is 12 residues. In DNA, the CDR3 is TGCAGTGCTACCCTAATGAACACTGAAGCTCTCTTT. It yields the protein CSATLMNTEALF.

This sequence joins TRBV29-1 and TRBJ1-1, with a weak D call TRBD1 (6 bases). This CDR3 has 13 residues. Germline V gives CDR1 SQVTM, CDR2 ANQGSEA. This CDR3 is CSLSGAKNTEAFF. The CDR3 DNA reads TGCAGTTTATCGGGGGCCAAGAACACTGAAGCTTTCTTT.

This clonotype was counted many times. This sequence joins TRBV12-3 or TRBV12-4 and TRBJ2-7, with D perhaps matching TRBD1 (6 bases). The CDR3 has 16 residues. Trimming took off 5 bases at V and 3 bases at J, with 20 bases between the two ends. CDR3 in DNA: TGTGCCAGCAGTCCCCCCCCGCACAGGGTGGACTACGAGCAGTACGTC. Encoded protein: CASSPPPHRVDYEQYV.